Each of the 13 T cell receptor beta chains below was sequenced from the same sample in a study of control samples from healthy donors and cancer patients. Clones were read by immunoSEQ multiplex PCR, and TCRdb kept only the in-frame ones, dropping some. The table has 80,000 or so clones, 85% to 95% seen once. Sequencing input: blood. Every receptor here comes from an older woman in good health.

This clone was counted a single time. The chain employs TRBV6-5 and TRBJ1-1; D ambiguous. Per germline, CDR1 MNHEY and CDR2 SVGAGI. Trimming took off 6 bases at V and 1 base at J, with 15 bases between the two ends. CDR3 size: 15 residues. In DNA form, the CDR3 reads TGTGCCAGCAGCCGCGGACTTTTCGAGAACACTGAAGCTTTCTTT. Protein: CASSRGLFENTEAFF.

The chain employs TRBV2 and TRBJ2-2; 9 nucleotides agree with TRBD2. The trim removed 4 bases at V and 4 bases at J, leaving 7 bases unmatched. The germline gives CDR1 SNHLY, CDR2 FYNNEI. CDR3 length: 16 residues. The chain's CDR3 is CASSVGGRALTGELFF. CDR3 sequence (DNA): TGTGCCAGCAGTGTCGGCGGGAGGGCCCTCACCGGGGAGCTGTTTTTT.

This clone was seen a handful of times. The V call is TRBV28, the J call TRBJ2-7, with 10 nucleotides matching TRBD2. V was clipped by 7 bases and J by 0 bases; unmatched bases: 3. This CDR3 has 14 amino acids. Germline loops: CDR1 MDHEN, CDR2 SYDVKM. This chain's CDR3 is CASNPSGSSYEQYF. In nucleotides, the CDR3 is TGTGCCAGCAATCCTAGCGGGAGCTCCTACGAGCAGTACTTC.

This sequence joins TRBV24-1 and TRBJ2-5, with 8 nucleotides matching TRBD1. Germline V CDR1 and CDR2: KGHDR, SFDVKD. The junction had 8 bases not matched to a gene; V was cut back by 4 bases and J by 5 bases. This CDR3 contains 15 residues. CDR3 in amino acids: CATSDYGQGGETQYF. The CDR3 bases are TGTGCCACCAGTGACTATGGACAGGGCGGGGAGACCCAGTACTTC.

This rearrangement joins TRBV19 to TRBJ2-2; D unclear. This CDR3 is 11 amino acids long. Germline CDR1 and CDR2: LNHDA and SQIVND (reference sequence). Trimming cost V 6 bases and J 6 bases, with 5 bases left between them. This CDR3 is CASRTAGELFF. The CDR3 nucleotides are TGTGCCAGTAGAACGGCCGGGGAGCTGTTTTTT.

The table lists this clone with a few counts. The J gene is TRBJ2-2, the V gene TRBV9; TRBD2 matches at 10 bases. This CDR3 has 17 amino acids. The trim removed 2 bases at V and 5 bases at J, leaving 9 bases unmatched. Germline V gene data show CDR1 as SGDLS and CDR2 as YYNGEE. The CDR3 here is CASSVPLAGEETGELFF. The CDR3, as DNA: TGTGCCAGCAGCGTTCCTCTAGCGGGAGAGGAAACCGGGGAGCTGTTTTTT. Full variable domain (rest looked up from reference TRBV9 and TRBJ2-2): DSGVTQTPKHLITATGQRVTLRCSPRSGDLSVYWYQQSLDQGLQFLIQYYNGEERAKGNILERFSAQQFPDLHSELNLSSLELGDSALYFCASSVPLAGEETGELFFGEGSRLTVL.

V and J are TRBV21-1 and TRBJ2-5; the table's TRBD1 call for D was not verified on the DNA. TRBV21-1 is shown as a pseudogene. The CDR3 runs to 20 residues. The CDR3 DNA reads as TGTGCCAGCAGCAAAGAAGCGTTAGGGCCCGGGACAGGGTGTTTTGAGACCCAGTACTTC. It codes for CASSKEALGPGTGCFETQYF.

The genes are TRBV3-1 (or the pseudogene TRBV3-2) and TRBJ2-4, with D unresolved. This CDR3 is built from 15 residues. Trimming pared 1 base from V and 2 bases from J, leaving 9 bases between. Germline loops: CDR1 LGHDT, CDR2 YNNKEL (reference sequence). The CDR3 DNA is TGTGCCAGCAGCCAAGCATATGTGACCAAAAACATTCAGTACTTC. As protein: CASSQAYVTKNIQYF.

This chain links TRBV12-3 or TRBV12-4 with TRBJ2-1; a possible D gene is TRBD1 (5 bases). The germline V and J ends were trimmed by 6 bases and 5 bases, with 11 bases remaining between them. The CDR3 runs 13 residues. For the CDR3, the DNA is TGTGCCAGCAGAAGAACAGGAGACAATGAGCAGTTCTTC. It is translated as CASRRTGDNEQFF.

The V and J genes are TRBV7-2 and TRBJ1-6; tentatively, D is TRBD1 (6 bases). Germline V gives CDR1 SGHTA, CDR2 FQGNSA. The CDR3 totals 16 residues. The ends were cut back, 4 bases at V and 1 base at J, with 11 bases in the middle. CDR3 sequence (DNA): TGTGCCAGCAGCTACCGAGGGGGTTCCTATAATTCACCCCTCCACTTT. The encoded protein is CASSYRGGSYNSPLHF. The complete variable domain, with remaining parts taken from reference TRBV7-2 and TRBJ1-6, reads GAGVSQSPSNKVTEKGKDVELRCDPISGHTALYWYRQSLGQGLEFLIYFQGNSAPDKSGLPSDRFSAERTGGSVSTLTIQRTQQEDSAVYLCASSYRGGSYNSPLHFGNGTRLTVT.

The gene calls are TRBV4-1 and TRBJ2-1, with TRBD1 as a possible D gene (7 bases). CDR3 length: 17 amino acids. Between the trimmed V and J ends, which lost 4 bases and 2 bases, there was a span of 18 bases. Germline-derived CDR1 and CDR2 are MGHRA and YSYEKL. As DNA, the CDR3 is TGCGCCAGCAGCCTTCGACAGGGAGGAGTAGCCTACAATGAGCAGTTCTTC. This codes for CASSLRQGGVAYNEQFF.

This rearrangement joins TRBV5-6 to TRBJ2-5; 8 bases align to TRBD1. J was trimmed by 5 bases and V by 2 bases; bases with no gene match: 5. Germline V gene sequence: CDR1 SGHDT, CDR2 YYEEEE. The CDR3 length is 14 residues. CDR3 DNA: TGTGCCAGCAGCTTAGGGACAGGTACCGAGACCCAGTACTTC. It yields the protein CASSLGTGTETQYF.

The chain has TRBV6-5 and TRBJ1-1; D is uncertain. The CDR3 has 10 residues. Germline assignment: CDR1 MNHEY and CDR2 SVGAGI. The CDR3 DNA follows: TGTGCTTGGCGGAACACTGAAGCTTTCTTT. Amino acids: CAWRNTEAFF.